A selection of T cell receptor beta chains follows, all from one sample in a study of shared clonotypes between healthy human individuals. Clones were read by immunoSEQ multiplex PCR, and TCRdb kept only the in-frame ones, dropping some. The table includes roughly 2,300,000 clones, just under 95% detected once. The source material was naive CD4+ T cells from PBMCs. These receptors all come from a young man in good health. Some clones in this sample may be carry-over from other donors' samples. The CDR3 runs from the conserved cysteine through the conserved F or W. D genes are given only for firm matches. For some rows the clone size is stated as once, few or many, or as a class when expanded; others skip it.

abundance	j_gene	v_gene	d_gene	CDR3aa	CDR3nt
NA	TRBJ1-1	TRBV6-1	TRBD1	CATQGVLGVTEAFF	TGTGCCACGCAGGGGGTGCTGGGGGTCACTGAAGCTTTCTTT
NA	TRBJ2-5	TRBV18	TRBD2	CASSPGGETQYF	TGTGCCAGCTCACCCGGGGGGGAGACCCAGTACTTC
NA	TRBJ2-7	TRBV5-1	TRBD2	CASTPLAGAYEQYF	TGCGCCAGCACCCCCCTAGCGGGCGCCTACGAGCAGTACTTC
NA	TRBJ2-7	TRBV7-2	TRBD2	CASSLIGTSGRRYLYEQYF	TGTGCCAGCAGCTTAATCGGGACTAGCGGGAGACGTTACCTCTACGAGCAGTACTTC
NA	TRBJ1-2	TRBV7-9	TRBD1	CASSGQGDGGYTF	TGTGCCAGCAGTGGACAGGGGGATGGGGGCTACACCTTC
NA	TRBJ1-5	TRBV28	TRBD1	CASSMGGQGVQPQHF	TGTGCCAGCAGCATGGGGGGACAGGGAGTTCAGCCCCAGCATTTT
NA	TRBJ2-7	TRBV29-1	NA	CSVGQTSPYEQYF	TGCAGCGTAGGACAGACTAGTCCCTACGAGCAGTACTTC
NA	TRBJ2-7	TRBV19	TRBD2	CASTPSGRGRYEQYF	TGTGCCAGTACCCCTAGCGGGAGAGGGCGGTACGAGCAGTACTTC
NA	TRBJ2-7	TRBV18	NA	CASSPDVGTLTYEQYF	TGTGCCAGCTCACCAGATGTTGGCACTTTAACCTACGAGCAGTACTTC
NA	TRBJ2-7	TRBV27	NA	CASTVGRHSYEQYF	TGTGCCAGCACCGTGGGACGGCACTCCTACGAGCAGTACTTC
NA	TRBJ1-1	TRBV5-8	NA	CASSSRVLLNTEAFF	TGTGCCAGCAGCTCCAGGGTCTTATTGAACACTGAAGCTTTCTTT
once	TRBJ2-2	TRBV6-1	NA	CASRLEAGSDGELFF	TGTGCCAGCAGGTTGGAGGCGGGGAGTGACGGGGAGCTGTTTTTT
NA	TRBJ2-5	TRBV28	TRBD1	CASSFGQGSQETQYF	TGTGCCAGCAGTTTTGGACAGGGGAGTCAAGAGACCCAGTACTTC
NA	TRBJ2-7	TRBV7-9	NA	CASSRGYEQYF	TGTGCCAGCAGCCGGGGTTACGAGCAGTACTTC
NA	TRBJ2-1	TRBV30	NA	CAWRGGSPDEQFF	TGTGCCTGGAGAGGGGGGAGTCCCGATGAGCAGTTCTTC
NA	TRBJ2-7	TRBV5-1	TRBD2	CASSLRTSGTYEQYF	TGCGCCAGCAGCTTGCGGACTAGCGGGACCTACGAGCAGTACTTC
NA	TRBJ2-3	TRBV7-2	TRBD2	CASSPRTSALGTDTQYF	TGTGCCAGCAGCCCTCGGACTAGCGCTCTTGGCACAGATACGCAGTATTTT
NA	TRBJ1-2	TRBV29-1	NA	CSVDFGVTRGYTF	TGCAGCGTTGACTTTGGGGTTACGCGCGGCTACACCTTC
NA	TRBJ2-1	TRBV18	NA	CASSPDSNEQFF	TGTGCCAGCTCACCGGACAGTAATGAGCAGTTCTTC
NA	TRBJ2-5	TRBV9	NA	CASSVGGEEETQYF	TGTGCCAGCAGCGTAGGGGGGGAGGAAGAGACCCAGTACTTC
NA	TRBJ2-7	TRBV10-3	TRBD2	CAIRSPGTSGSYEQYF	TGTGCCATCAGGAGCCCCGGGACTAGCGGGTCCTACGAGCAGTACTTC
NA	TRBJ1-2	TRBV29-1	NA	CSVNRARGYGYTF	TGCAGCGTAAACAGGGCCCGGGGCTATGGCTACACCTTC
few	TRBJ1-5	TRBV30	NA	CAWSVGQSNQPQHF	TGTGCCTGGAGTGTTGGGCAGAGCAATCAGCCCCAGCATTTT
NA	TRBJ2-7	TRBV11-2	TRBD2	CASSLAGTSREQYF	TGTGCCAGCAGCTTAGCCGGGACTAGCCGCGAGCAGTACTTC
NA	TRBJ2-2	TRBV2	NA	CASSEDRADTGELFF	TGTGCCAGCAGTGAAGACAGGGCCGACACCGGGGAGCTGTTTTTT
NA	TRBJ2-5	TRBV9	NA	CASSALSQETQYF	TGTGCCAGCAGCGCCCTTTCCCAAGAGACCCAGTACTTC
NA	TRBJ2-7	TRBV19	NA	CASSRGREYEQYF	TGTGCCAGTAGCCGGGGCAGGGAGTACGAGCAGTACTTC
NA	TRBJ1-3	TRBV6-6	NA	CATRAGNTIYF	TGTGCCACTAGGGCTGGAAACACCATATATTTT